One sample yielded the 3 T cell receptor beta chains listed below, sequenced in a study of control samples from healthy donors and cancer patients. TCRdb's table, derived via immunoSEQ multiplex PCR, lists solely in-frame clones and lacks some. Here the sample spans approximately 170,000 clones, about 92% being singletons. The sequencing sample was made of blood. All receptors come from a man younger than 45 in good health.

This chain uses TRBV7-9 with TRBJ2-7; TRBD1 is a possible D gene (6 bases). The CDR3 extends over 12 amino acids. The V end was cut by 4 bases, the J end by 7 bases, with 11 bases between. Germline CDR1 and CDR2: SEHNR and FQNEAQ (reference sequence). CDR3 coding DNA: TGTGCCAGCAGCTCGACAGGAGGAGAGCAGTACTTC. It translates to CASSSTGGEQYF. The full variable domain, with the rest looked up from reference TRBV7-9 and TRBJ2-7, is DTGVSQNPRHKITKRGQNVTFRCDPISEHNRLYWYRQTLGQGPEFLTYFQNEAQLEKSRLLSDRFSAERPKGSFSTLEIQRTEQGDSAMYLCASSSTGGEQYFGPGTRLTVT.

This clone was picked up one time. Other DNA sequences in this sample translate to the same CDR3. The chain carries TRBV6-5 and TRBJ1-2; 7 bases agree with TRBD1. CDR3 length: 12 residues. J gave up 6 bases and V 6 bases, and 4 bases lay outside the gene matches. Germline CDR1 MNHEY, CDR2 SVGAGI. CDR3 bases: TGTGCCAGCAGACGACAGGGCGATGGCTACACCTTC. This encodes CASRRQGDGYTF.

V usage is TRBV27 and J usage is TRBJ2-1, with D uncertain. The V end lost 6 bases, the J end lost 8 bases, and 14 bases lay between the germline ends. The V gene's germline CDR1 is MNHEY and CDR2 SMNVEV (reference sequence). CDR3 size: 13 residues. CDR3 amino acids: CASRILVGDEQFF. For the CDR3, the DNA is TGTGCCAGCAGGATATTGGTTGGGGATGAGCAGTTCTTC.